One and the same sample provided the 7 T cell receptor beta chains below, sequenced in a study of regulatory T cells in long-lasting Graves disease. As for time point: newly diagnosed GD, antithyroid drugs for less than 3 months. Generation of the TCR library employed RNA extracted from PBMCs. Library construction for TCR beta used iRepertoire HTBI primers and Arm-PCR of CDR3 regions. One entry per CDR3 protein results from TCRdb running MiXCR on the multiplex PCR reads. The sample has about 220,000 distinct CDR3 sequences, around 20% seen once; the top ten hold around 11%. These same data were also listed under a study on T cells in Graves' hyperthyroidism and ophthalmopathy.

Sequences were derived from peripheral blood mononuclear cells (PBMCs), sampled at new diagnosis, from a patient treated with antithyroid drugs. The receptors originated from a woman between 25 and 40 years old with Graves disease.

This clonotype has ten or more counts. The V call is TRBV5-5, the J call TRBJ2-3; no clear D. CDR1 and CDR2 from the germline V gene are SGHKS and YYEKEE (reference sequence). This CDR3 contains 16 residues. Trimming took off 0 bases at V and 0 bases at J, with 11 bases between the two ends. CDR3 sequence: CASSLALGYSTDTQYF. CDR3 DNA sequence: TGTGCCAGCAGCTTGGCCCTGGGGTACAGCACAGATACGCAGTATTTT.

This clonotype was recorded at least ten times. The chain is built from TRBV30 and TRBJ1-2; 7 nucleotides align to TRBD1. V dropped 0 bases and J dropped 6; count of bases not matched to a gene: 7. The germline CDR1 and CDR2 sequences are GTSNPN and SVGIG (reference sequence). This CDR3 has 14 amino acids. This CDR3 is CAWSVAQGYNGYTF. CDR3 DNA sequence: TGTGCCTGGAGTGTAGCACAGGGGTACAATGGCTACACCTTC.

This clonotype was observed at least ten times. DNA of the CDR3: TGTGCCAGCAGCCTGACCTGGGGGGCCCAGGGCTCCTACAATGAGCAGTTCTTC. This gives the protein CASSLTWGAQGSYNEQFF. The chain links TRBV11-2 to TRBJ2-1; possibly TRBD1 or TRBD2 for D (6 bases each). The CDR3 covers 18 residues. Trimming shortened V by 5 bases and J by 0 bases, and 20 bases separated the two germline ends. Germline V CDR1 and CDR2: SGHAT, FQNNGV.

The chain joins TRBV3-1 to TRBJ2-5, with 9 positions matching TRBD2. CDR3 length equals 15 residues. Looked up from germline, CDR1 is LGHDT and CDR2 is YNNKEL (reference sequence). Unmatched junction bases numbered 7, after V lost 4 bases and J lost 4 bases. CDR3: CASSPGTSRLETQYF. CDR3 bases: TGTGCCAGCAGCCCCGGGACTAGCCGATTAGAGACCCAGTACTTC.

On this clonotype: At one of its ends the junction is not consistent with the germline gene, which may arise from a read error. The chain recombines TRBV28 with TRBJ2-2, with a weak D call TRBD1 (6 bases). CDR3 length: 14 residues. In germline, CDR1 is MDHEN, CDR2 SYDVKM. The CDR3 sequence is CATSGRGNTGELFF. The CDR3 bases are TGTGCCACCAGTGGCAGGGGAAACACCGGGGAGCTGTTTTTT.

At least ten counts were recorded for this clonotype. The chain has TRBV6-1 and TRBJ2-1; TRBD2 matches at 16 bases. The germline V gene encodes CDR1 MNHNS and CDR2 SASEGT. With V trimmed by 6 bases and J by 8 bases, 7 bases remained unmatched. CDR3 length: 16 residues. CDR3 loop: CASRSGTSGRADEQFF. The CDR3 DNA reads as TGTGCCAGCAGATCCGGGACTAGCGGGAGGGCCGATGAGCAGTTCTTC.

This clonotype appeared many times. A junction end diverges from the germline sequence, so it may reflect a read error. This chain joins TRBV18 and TRBJ1-5, with 12 nucleotides matching TRBD1. The CDR3 contains 16 residues. Per germline, CDR1 KGHSH and CDR2 LQKENI. CDR3 sequence: CASSPGTGGGNQPQHF. The CDR3 nucleotides read TGCGCCAGCAGCCCGGGGACAGGGGGCGGCAATCAGCCCCAGCATTTT.